Below, 31 T cell receptor beta chains from the same sample are listed, as sequenced in a study of T-cell memory formation after mild COVID-19. One entry per CDR3 protein results from TCRdb running MiXCR on the 5' RACE reads. The repertoire holds some 490,000 distinct CDR3 sequences, with about 20% as singletons. The specimen sequenced was PBMCs or a T cell subset sorted from them (not recorded which). The origin of the receptors is an adult woman who had mild COVID-19 (a few samples of this study predate the infection). Cell type and time point are not known.

Here the CDR3 reads CASSLAELNYGYTF. The CDR3 DNA reads TGTGCCAGCAGCTTAGCAGAGCTTAACTATGGCTACACCTTC. V gene TRBV7-9 combines with J gene TRBJ1-2; no reliable D call. The V end lost 0 bases, the J end lost 1 base, and 6 bases lay between the germline ends. The CDR3 is made up of 14 amino acids. Germline CDR1 reads SEHNR; CDR2 reads FQNEAQ (reference sequence).

In this sample, this clonotype turned up a few times. V is TRBV19 and J is TRBJ2-1, with 8 nucleotides matching TRBD2. The junction had 7 bases not matched to a gene; V was cut back by 1 base and J by 5 bases. The CDR3 has 16 residues. Germline V CDR1 and CDR2: LNHDA, SQIVND (reference sequence). The CDR3 DNA is TGTGCCAGTAGTATAGGCCCAGCGGGAGCGCACAATGAGCAGTTCTTC. This encodes CASSIGPAGAHNEQFF.

V usage is TRBV5-5 and J usage is TRBJ2-7; possibly TRBD1 for D (5 bases). The CDR3 spans 15 residues. Per the germline V gene, CDR1 is SGHKS and CDR2 is YYEKEE (reference sequence). Trimming took 3 bases from V and 0 from J, leaving 13 bases between them. CDR3 DNA sequence: TGTGCCAGCAGCTGGGCTAGGGGCAGCTCCTACGAGCAGTACTTC. As protein: CASSWARGSSYEQYF.

The chain uses TRBV20-1 and TRBJ2-1; possibly TRBD1 or TRBD2 for D (5 bases each). V shed 0 bases and J shed 4 bases, with 19 bases lying between them. CDR3 length: 17 residues. CDR1 is DFQATT, CDR2 SNEGSKA, per germline (reference sequence). CDR3 loop: CSARETGTPAPYNEQFF. Here the CDR3 DNA reads TGCAGTGCTAGAGAGACCGGGACCCCAGCCCCGTACAATGAGCAGTTCTTC.

The chain joins TRBV12-5 to TRBJ1-5; D call uncertain. V was clipped by 0 bases and J by 1 base, with 7 bases between them. Germline-derived CDR1 and CDR2 are LGHNT and FRNRAP. This CDR3 has 15 residues. The CDR3: CASGLVDRSNQPQHF. The CDR3, as DNA: TGTGCTAGTGGTTTGGTAGATCGGAGCAATCAGCCCCAGCATTTT.

This clonotype has a handful of counts. V gene TRBV7-3 combines with J gene TRBJ2-5; D is perhaps TRBD1 (7 bases). CDR1 and CDR2 from the germline V gene are SGHTA and FQGTGA. Deletions cut 2 bases from V and 5 bases from J, with 18 bases between. The CDR3 consists of 16 residues. CDR3 protein: CASSLEGGDRVETQYF. CDR3 bases: TGTGCCAGCAGCTTAGAGGGAGGAGACAGGGTGGAGACCCAGTACTTC.

This chain links TRBV5-5 with TRBJ1-2, with D maybe TRBD1 (5 bases). The CDR3 consists of 14 residues. The ends were cut back, 6 bases at V and 2 bases at J, with 14 bases in the middle. Germline V CDR1 and CDR2: SGHKS, YYEKEE (reference sequence). CDR3 in amino acids: CASTRGGSNYGYTF. The CDR3 nucleotides are TGTGCCAGCACCCGCGGGGGAAGCAACTATGGCTACACCTTC.

This clonotype showed up just a few times. This chain connects TRBV12-3 or TRBV12-4 to TRBJ2-3, with TRBD2 matching over 9 bases. The V and J ends lost 0 bases and 4 bases, in that order; junction bases with no gene match: 8. The CDR3 sequence is 17 residues long. This CDR3 is CASSLATAGGPSDTQYF. CDR3 nucleotide sequence: TGTGCCAGCAGTTTAGCTACGGCGGGGGGGCCGTCAGATACGCAGTATTTT.

CDR3 coding DNA: TGTGCCAGCAGCAAAGACCGGGGACTCCTTAATGAGCAGTTCTTC. It yields the protein CASSKDRGLLNEQFF. The genes are TRBV7-3 and TRBJ2-1; D is perhaps TRBD2 (6 bases). V was trimmed by 5 bases and J by 7 bases, leaving 18 bases between them. The CDR3 totals 15 residues. Germline CDR1 reads SGHTA; CDR2 reads FQGTGA.

The chain links TRBV6-6 to TRBJ1-4, with a weak D call TRBD1 (6 bases). Per the germline V gene, CDR1 is MNHNY and CDR2 is SVGAGI (reference sequence). The germline V and J ends were trimmed by 0 bases and 3 bases, with 11 bases remaining between them. The CDR3 runs 16 residues. The CDR3 spells CASSYSPGASNEKLFF. DNA for the CDR3: TGTGCCAGCAGTTACTCACCGGGGGCCTCTAATGAAAAACTGTTTTTT.

This chain connects TRBV6-6 to TRBJ2-7, with a tentative D call TRBD1 (6 bases). Trimming took 10 bases from V and 2 from J, leaving 18 bases between them. CDR1 is MNHNY, CDR2 SVGAGI, per germline (reference sequence). The CDR3 length is 14 residues. CDR3 region: CATLPGVHTYEQYF. Here the CDR3 DNA reads TGTGCCACCCTCCCAGGGGTCCATACCTACGAGCAGTACTTC.

This clonotype was detected a few times. The chain recombines TRBV12-3 or TRBV12-4 with TRBJ1-3; D perhaps matches TRBD1 (6 bases). The CDR3 runs to 15 residues. V was trimmed by 5 bases and J by 1 base, leaving 12 bases between them. CDR3 sequence reads: CASSRDRLSGNTIYF. CDR3 in DNA: TGTGCCAGCAGTCGAGACAGGCTATCTGGAAACACCATATATTTT.

This clonotype has a handful of counts. This chain uses TRBV28 with TRBJ2-1; D remains ambiguous. Looked up from germline, CDR1 is MDHEN and CDR2 is SYDVKM. This CDR3 has 15 residues. The V gene lost 8 bases and the J gene lost 6 bases, with 20 bases spanning the gap. In nucleotides, the CDR3 is TGTGCCAGCCCCCCCCGGCAGGCCCCGTTCAATGAGCAGTTCTTC. This translates into CASPPRQAPFNEQFF.

There are a few counts of this clonotype. The V call is TRBV7-9, the J call TRBJ2-2, with 7 nucleotides matching TRBD1. CDR1 is SEHNR, CDR2 FQNEAQ, per germline (reference sequence). This CDR3 spans 16 amino acids. Germline trimming cut 5 bases from V and 1 base from J; bases unmatched to any gene: 7. CDR3 coding DNA: TGTGCCAGCAGCAGAGACGGGACAGTGAACACCGGGGAGCTGTTTTTT. Protein: CASSRDGTVNTGELFF.

The V gene is TRBV6-2 or TRBV6-3, the J gene TRBJ2-5; 8 nucleotides line up with TRBD2. V lost 5 bases to trimming and J lost 5 bases; unmatched junction nucleotides: 7. The CDR3 sequence is 14 residues long. The germline CDR1 and CDR2 sequences are MNHEY and SVGEGT. CDR3 bases: TGTGCCAGCAGTATATCCGGGACTAGGGAGACCCAGTACTTC. It codes for CASSISGTRETQYF.

The sample holds one count of this clonotype. The chain couples TRBV29-1 to TRBJ2-5; 8 positions match TRBD2. V was clipped by 3 bases and J by 12 bases; unmatched bases: 6. There are 11 residues in the CDR3. Germline CDR1 SQVTM, CDR2 ANQGSEA. The CDR3 DNA reads as TGCAGCGTTGACGGGGGGGGAGTGGAGTACTTC. Translation gives CSVDGGGVEYF.

This clonotype was seen a few times. V and J are TRBV18 and TRBJ2-7; the D gene is possibly TRBD1 (6 bases). CDR3 length: 15 amino acids. V was shortened by 2 bases and J by 2 bases, with 13 bases between the two germline ends. From germline, CDR1 is KGHSH and CDR2 LQKENI. CDR3 residues: CASSPAPTGTYEQYF. The CDR3 DNA reads TGTGCCAGCTCACCAGCCCCGACAGGCACCTACGAGCAGTACTTC. Looking up the rest from reference TRBV18 and TRBJ2-7 gives the full variable domain: NAGVMQNPRHLVRRRGQEARLRCSPMKGHSHVYWYRQLPEEGLKFMVYLQKENIIDESGMPKERFSAEFPKEGPSILRIQQVVRGDSAAYFCASSPAPTGTYEQYFGPGTRLTVT.

This clonotype was picked up a small number of times. V gene TRBV2 combines with J gene TRBJ2-1; TRBD1 agrees at 7 bases. The ends lost 7 bases at V and 10 bases at J; junction bases unmatched: 10. This CDR3 comprises 13 residues. CDR1 is SNHLY and CDR2 is FYNNEI in the germline V gene. CDR3 region: CASTKTGQLEQFF. DNA of the CDR3: TGTGCCAGCACCAAAACGGGACAGCTAGAGCAGTTCTTC.

CDR3 sequence reads: CATSDGETQYF. CDR3 DNA: TGTGCCACCAGTGATGGGGAGACCCAGTACTTC. J is TRBJ2-5 and V is TRBV24-1; no clear D. The CDR3 length is 11 residues. Germline CDR1 KGHDR, CDR2 SFDVKD. V dropped 3 bases and J dropped 5 bases, with 3 bases sitting between them.

There are a few counts of this clonotype. The chain recombines TRBV20-1 with TRBJ2-1, with D unclear. V was clipped by 6 bases and J by 0 bases, with 12 bases between them. This CDR3 has 14 residues. Germline CDR1 is DFQATT and CDR2 is SNEGSKA (reference sequence). The CDR3 DNA follows: TGCAGTGCACGACCTGGGTCCTCCTACAATGAGCAGTTCTTC. Protein sequence: CSARPGSSYNEQFF.

The chain combines TRBV7-3 with TRBJ2-1; a possible D gene is TRBD1 (6 bases). Germline V CDR1 and CDR2: SGHTA, FQGTGA. The V gene lost 2 bases and the J gene lost 12 bases, with 11 bases spanning the gap. This CDR3 is built from 12 residues. This chain's CDR3 is CASSLGQGMQFF. CDR3 nucleotide sequence: TGTGCCAGCAGCTTAGGTCAGGGGATGCAGTTCTTC.

The gene calls are TRBV4-1 and TRBJ2-7, with 7 bases matching TRBD1. J gave up 4 bases and V 2 bases, and 8 bases lay outside the gene matches. CDR1 is MGHRA and CDR2 is YSYEKL in the germline V gene. The CDR3 covers 15 residues. The CDR3 here is CASSQRQGVTYEQYF. CDR3 nucleotides: TGCGCCAGCAGCCAAAGACAGGGTGTGACGTACGAGCAGTACTTC.

This clonotype was found a few times. This chain links TRBV11-3 with TRBJ2-2, with D unresolved. Deletions cut 1 base from V and 7 bases from J, with 7 bases between. This CDR3 comprises 13 residues. From germline, CDR1 is SGHNT and CDR2 YENEEA. The CDR3 DNA is TGTGCCAGCAGCTTAGTTCTCCGCGGGGAGCTGTTTTTT. It encodes CASSLVLRGELFF.

A few counts support this clonotype. This sequence joins TRBV30 and TRBJ2-2; D not certain. There are 13 residues in the CDR3. V dropped 0 bases and J dropped 1 base, with 3 bases sitting between them. CDR1 and CDR2 from the germline V gene are GTSNPN and SVGIG (reference sequence). This CDR3 is CAWSVMNTGELFF. The CDR3 DNA follows: TGTGCCTGGAGTGTAATGAACACCGGGGAGCTGTTTTTT.

The gene calls are TRBV15 and TRBJ1-3; unclear D gene. Trimming pared 0 bases from V and 8 bases from J, leaving 17 bases between. The germline CDR1 and CDR2 sequences are LNHNV and YYDKDF (reference sequence). The CDR3 is 16 amino acids. CDR3 bases: TGTGCCACCAGCAGAGATCTTCCCAGTGATGATTACACCATATATTTT. It translates to CATSRDLPSDDYTIYF.

V is TRBV12-3 or TRBV12-4 and J is TRBJ2-1; D gene uncertain. V was pared by 6 bases and J by 7 bases, with 19 bases between. The CDR3 is 15 amino acids. Written as DNA, the CDR3 is TGTGCCAGCAGCCGAGGACCCCGTGGGGTGAATGAGCAGTTCTTC. Its translation: CASSRGPRGVNEQFF.

This clonotype was counted only a few times. The rearrangement joins TRBV5-1 to TRBJ2-5; maybe TRBD1 (5 bases). Looked up from germline, CDR1 is SGHRS and CDR2 is YFSETQ. V was clipped by 2 bases and J by 5 bases, with 13 bases between them. This CDR3 region has 14 residues. The CDR3 loop is CASSFQGIKETQYF. The CDR3 coding sequence is TGCGCCAGCAGCTTCCAGGGTATTAAGGAGACCCAGTACTTC.

This clonotype was observed a few times. The CDR3 reads CASSHSTGGGNTEAFF. CDR3 DNA: TGCGCCAGCAGCCATAGCACAGGGGGGGGGAACACTGAAGCTTTCTTT. The gene calls are TRBV4-1 and TRBJ1-1; 8 bases fit TRBD1. CDR1 and CDR2 from the germline V gene are MGHRA and YSYEKL. CDR3 size: 16 residues. J gave up 1 base and V 3 bases, and 7 bases lay outside the gene matches.

The chain employs TRBV24-1 and TRBJ2-7, with a tentative D call TRBD2 (5 bases). Trimming removed 3 bases from V and 7 bases from J, with 12 bases in between. CDR1 is KGHDR, CDR2 SFDVKD, per germline. CDR3 length: 13 amino acids. In nucleotides, the CDR3 is TGTGCCACCAGTGATCCCCCGGGGATGGAGCAGTACTTC. It is translated as CATSDPPGMEQYF.

This clonotype was counted between two and nine times. This chain links TRBV9 with TRBJ1-2; tentative D call: TRBD1 (5 bases). Per the germline V gene, CDR1 is SGDLS and CDR2 is YYNGEE. The CDR3 sequence is 13 residues long. Deletions cut 1 base from V and 8 bases from J, with 12 bases between. CDR3 coding DNA: TGTGCCAGCAGCGTATCGGGGCCCTACGGCTACACCTTC. Residues: CASSVSGPYGYTF.

This clonotype was recorded a few times. The genes are TRBV6-5 and TRBJ1-2; D is possibly TRBD1 (6 bases). Trimming left V 6 bases short and J 5 bases short, with 13 bases between. Germline V gives CDR1 MNHEY, CDR2 SVGAGI. The CDR3 runs to 13 residues. CDR3 residues: CASSKLDSYGYTF. For the CDR3, the DNA is TGTGCCAGCAGCAAATTGGACAGTTATGGCTACACCTTC.